The TCR beta chain described here comes from a study of beta chain features in type 1 diabetes. Study overall: Comparable age, gender and cell yields were observed in patients relative to healthy donors. Findings and limits, study-wide: TCRB CDR3s were moderately but significantly shorter in Type 1 diabetes patients in all four CD4+ subsets.

CDR1 is SGHVS and CDR2 is FQNEAQ in the germline V gene. V gave up 6 bases and J gave up 0 bases; unmatched junction bases: 8. This CDR3 has 18 amino acids. In its sample, this clone was seen a few times. The target antigen is unknown. By way of CD45RO/CCR7/CD25/CD127/CD95/CD27, the CD4+ regulatory, stem cell-like memory, central memory and naive cells were sorted. Populations isolated by sorting all had purity greater than 95%. All of the isolated RNA was reverse transcribed, so expressed TCRB transcripts were sequenced. TCRdb's copy holds only in-frame clones and misses some; the assay was immunoSEQ multiplex PCR. Among a few hundred thousand clones listed, about a sixth were seen once.

The chain uses TRBV7-8 and TRBJ1-4, with 12 bases identical to TRBD1. The sample taken for sequencing was naive CD4+ T cells from blood. The sequence was obtained from a man aged 25 to 40 with type 1 diabetes. DNA for the CDR3: TGTGCCAGCAGGGCCGGGACAGGGGGCTCCGCAACTAATGAAAAACTGTTTTTT. The encoded protein is CASRAGTGGSATNEKLFF.